This TCR beta chain is from a study of identical twins. This clonotype occurred a few times. No antigen is known for it. The donors were all healthy and Caucasian. TCRdb reanalysed the 5' RACE reads using MiXCR and keeps one entry per CDR3 protein. The sample records about 240,000 distinct CDR3 sequences, approximately 6.8% being singletons. The CDR3 extends over 14 amino acids. The junction had 3 bases not matched to a gene; V was cut back by 1 base and J by 5 bases. The germline V gene encodes CDR1 LNHNV and CDR2 YYDKDF (reference sequence). General study findings and limits: Interpretation of the results relied on cross-sectional statistical analysis and not on following the same donors.

This sample also appeared in a second study, on yellow fever vaccine responses in identical twins.

The sequence was collected from a woman younger than 35 in good health. The sequencing input was CD8+ T cells sorted from blood. The V gene is TRBV15, the J gene TRBJ1-2; 8 nucleotides match TRBD1. The CDR3 loop is CATSRAWDRYGYTF. CDR3 sequence (DNA): TGTGCCACCAGCAGAGCATGGGACAGGTATGGCTACACCTTC.